The TCR beta chain described here comes from a study of glioma-infiltrating T cells. The V end was cut by 4 bases, the J end by 0 bases, with 9 bases between. The germline CDR1 and CDR2 sequences are KGHSH and LQKENI. The CDR3 contains 14 residues. TCR alpha and beta CDR3 regions were amplified from RNA using iRepertoire nested multiplex PCR. MiXCR, applied by TCRdb to the multiplex PCR reads, yields one record per CDR3 protein. Of approximately 130,000 distinct CDR3 sequences in the sample, about 22% are singletons; the top ten hold about a quarter. This clonotype showed up just a few times. This chain links TRBV18 with TRBJ1-1; no reliable D call. Sample: glioma tissue, nonneoplastic brain tissue, or PBMCs (not recorded which). The clonotype comes from a human donor with low-grade glioma or glioblastoma, undergoing nonglioma brain surgery, or in good health (not recorded which). The chain's CDR3 is CASSRQNMNTEAFF. Written as DNA, the CDR3 is TGTGCCAGCTCACGGCAGAACATGAACACTGAAGCTTTCTTT.